The 16 T cell receptor beta chains below come from one sample, sequenced in a study of blood T cell repertoires in COVID-19. Sequencing used immunoSEQ multiplex PCR; TCRdb keeps in-frame clones, though not all of them. The sample carries 230,000 or so clones, 80% to 85% recorded once. The sample comprised peripheral blood. Source of these receptors: a human donor in a cohort sampled during active COVID-19.

The chain is built from TRBV28 and TRBJ1-2; D gene ambiguous. The CDR3 runs to 14 residues. Trimming cost V 2 bases and J 4 bases, with 11 bases left between them. CDR1 and CDR2 from the germline V gene are MDHEN and SYDVKM. DNA for the CDR3: TGTGCCAGCAGTTTAAGTTTGGGCTTCTATGGCTACACCTTC. It is translated as CASSLSLGFYGYTF.

The chain combines TRBV11-3 with TRBJ2-1; D gene uncertain. V was trimmed by 1 base and J by 7 bases, leaving 17 bases between them. The CDR3 extends over 16 amino acids. Germline values: CDR1 SGHNT, CDR2 YENEEA. DNA for the CDR3: TGTGCCAGCAGCTTAGGGTCGCAGGCTGAGTTGAATGAGCAGTTCTTC. Its protein product is CASSLGSQAELNEQFF. The complete variable domain, with remaining parts taken from reference TRBV11-3 and TRBJ2-1, reads EAGVVQSPRYKIIEKKQPVAFWCNPISGHNTLYWYLQNLGQGPELLIRYENEEAVDDSQLPKDRFSAERLKGVDSTLKIQPAELGDSAVYLCASSLGSQAELNEQFFGPGTRLTVL.

This sequence joins TRBV18 and TRBJ2-3, with TRBD1 matching over 7 bases. The germline CDR1 and CDR2 sequences are KGHSH and LQKENI. The CDR3 covers 14 residues. V lost 1 base, J lost 5 bases, and 3 bases stayed unmatched. DNA for the CDR3: TGTGCCAGCTCACCACAGGGGGCGGGAGATACGCAGTATTTT. Its protein is CASSPQGAGDTQYF.

The genes are TRBV24-1 and TRBJ2-1; a weak D match, TRBD2 (5 bases). Per the germline V gene, CDR1 is KGHDR and CDR2 is SFDVKD. V was pared by 0 bases and J by 4 bases, with 9 bases between. CDR3 length: 15 amino acids. The CDR3 reads CATSDLGSGYNEQFF. CDR3 nucleotides: TGTGCCACCAGTGATTTGGGATCGGGATACAATGAGCAGTTCTTC.

This clone occurred a few times. The genes are TRBV5-4 and TRBJ1-2, with D perhaps TRBD1 (6 bases). V lost 3 bases and J lost 0, with 12 bases in between. CDR1 and CDR2 (germline): SGHNT, YYREEE (reference sequence). The CDR3 has 15 residues. The CDR3 loop is CASSWRTVANYGYTF. The CDR3 DNA is TGTGCCAGCAGCTGGCGGACAGTAGCTAACTATGGCTACACCTTC.

The V call is TRBV5-1, the J call TRBJ1-2; no clear D. V was clipped by 4 bases and J by 4 bases, with 14 bases between them. This CDR3 is 14 amino acids long. Per the germline V gene, CDR1 is SGHRS and CDR2 is YFSETQ. In nucleotides, the CDR3 is TGCGCCAGCAGCGCCCAGGTGGATCTCTATGGCTACACCTTC. This encodes CASSAQVDLYGYTF.

The J gene is TRBJ1-1, the V gene TRBV30, with D maybe TRBD1 (6 bases). Germline values: CDR1 GTSNPN, CDR2 SVGIG (reference sequence). Trimming took 3 bases from V and 3 from J, leaving 11 bases between them. The CDR3 contains 13 residues. CDR3 sequence (DNA): TGTGCCTGGAGGGCTCAGGGGTACACTGAAGCTTTCTTT. Translated, it gives CAWRAQGYTEAFF.

In this sample, this clone turned up a few times. The chain is built from TRBV27 and TRBJ1-5, with TRBD1 identical over 9 bases. Germline V gene data show CDR1 as MNHEY and CDR2 as SMNVEV (reference sequence). There are 16 residues in the CDR3. Trimming took 4 bases from V and 6 from J; bases not matched to a gene: 10. This chain's CDR3 is CASSSSRDRVGQPQHF. Written as DNA, the CDR3 is TGTGCCAGCAGTTCGTCCCGGGACAGGGTCGGTCAGCCCCAGCATTTT.

V gene TRBV5-1 combines with J gene TRBJ2-7, with 9 bases lining up with TRBD2. The CDR3 loop spans 16 amino acids. Germline CDR1 is SGHRS and CDR2 is YFSETQ. With 4 bases clipped from V and 5 bases from J, the junction kept 13 bases outside the gene matches. CDR3 sequence: CASSRKYSSGTDEQYF. The CDR3 DNA reads TGCGCCAGCAGCCGTAAGTATTCTAGCGGGACGGACGAGCAGTACTTC.

V gene TRBV9 combines with J gene TRBJ2-5; TRBD2 aligns across 11 bases. CDR1 is SGDLS, CDR2 YYNGEE, per germline. The ends lost 3 bases at V and 5 bases at J; junction bases unmatched: 6. The CDR3 spans 15 residues. CDR3: CASSELAGVGETQYF. CDR3 DNA sequence: TGTGCCAGCAGCGAACTAGCGGGAGTCGGGGAGACCCAGTACTTC.

In its sample, this clone was seen a few times. J is TRBJ2-3 and V is TRBV11-1; 10 bases are shared with TRBD2. Germline CDR1 SGHAT, CDR2 FQDESV (reference sequence). The trim removed 3 bases at V and 6 bases at J, leaving 6 bases unmatched. This CDR3 spans 15 amino acids. The CDR3 reads CASSLASGGIDTQYF. The DNA for the CDR3 is TGTGCCAGCAGCTTGGCTAGCGGGGGAATTGATACGCAGTATTTT.

V is TRBV6-5 and J is TRBJ1-2; D not resolved. V shed 0 bases and J shed 10 bases, with 18 bases lying between them. This CDR3 has 15 amino acids. Germline CDR1 and CDR2: MNHEY and SVGAGI. This chain's CDR3 is CASSYSGVPGLDYTF. The CDR3 DNA reads TGTGCCAGCAGTTACTCCGGGGTGCCGGGTCTAGACTACACCTTC.

The chain is built from TRBV3-1 (or the pseudogene TRBV3-2) and TRBJ1-1; perhaps TRBD1 as D (5 bases). The CDR3 has 19 amino acids. With 2 bases removed from V and 2 bases from J, the gap between germline ends came to 24 bases. In germline, CDR1 is LGHDT, CDR2 YNNKEL (reference sequence). CDR3 coding DNA: TGTGCCAGCAGCCAACTCAAGATGTCTGGCAGGGCATTAAACACTGAAGCTTTCTTT. It specifies CASSQLKMSGRALNTEAFF.

The chain joins TRBV19 to TRBJ1-1; D unresolved. The germline V and J ends were trimmed by 4 bases and 7 bases, with 10 bases remaining between them. CDR1 LNHDA and CDR2 SQIVND come from the germline V gene (reference sequence). The CDR3 spans 12 residues. CDR3 protein: CASSTGALEAFF. CDR3 DNA: TGTGCCAGTAGTACAGGTGCGCTTGAAGCTTTCTTT. Variable domain in full (rest from reference TRBV19 and TRBJ1-1): DGGITQSPKYLFRKEGQNVTLSCEQNLNHDAMYWYRQDPGQGLRLIYYSQIVNDFQKGDIAEGYSVSREKKESFPLTVTSAQKNPTAFYLCASSTGALEAFFGQGTRLTVV.

On this clone: This sample also contains other DNA sequences that code for the same CDR3. This sequence joins TRBV3-1 (or the pseudogene TRBV3-2) and TRBJ1-5; TRBD1 agrees at 10 bases. The CDR3 is 15 amino acids. From germline, CDR1 is LGHDT and CDR2 YNNKEL (reference sequence). The trim removed 4 bases at V and 4 bases at J, leaving 4 bases unmatched. CDR3 residues: CASSPGQGTNQPQHF. CDR3 DNA: TGTGCCAGCAGCCCGGGACAGGGGACAAATCAGCCCCAGCATTTT.

V gene TRBV18 combines with J gene TRBJ2-5, with D maybe TRBD1 (6 bases). The length of the CDR3 is 16 residues. Germline lookup yields CDR1 KGHSH and CDR2 LQKENI. Trimming left V 0 bases short and J 2 bases short, with 13 bases between. The CDR3 nucleotides read TGTGCCAGCTCACCACCCGGGACACTTGAGCAAGAGACCCAGTACTTC. Its translation: CASSPPGTLEQETQYF.